This TCR beta chain was recorded in a study of T cells after yellow fever vaccination. Study context: Libraries from low-cell-number fractions were prepared with the SMART-Seq v4 Ultra Low Input RNA kit. Study findings and constraints: A weaker secondary response peaked on day 5, the primary on day 15.

The authors made TCR cDNA by 5'RACE template switching, adding a universal primer site and UMIs. TCRdb re-derived calls from the 5' RACE reads in MiXCR, one entry per CDR3 protein. The sample yields about 130,000 distinct CDR3 sequences, about 7% seen once. This clonotype was found many times. Its specificity is unknown. The CDR3 is made up of 17 amino acids. Germline CDR1 reads MGHRA; CDR2 reads YSYEKL. V was pared by 6 bases and J by 11 bases, with 20 bases of the junction left unmatched. This sequence originates from a man between 18 and 29 years old who received the YFV17D yellow fever vaccine. Sample: CD4+ T cells sorted from PBMCs, taken 10 to 11 days after the first yellow fever vaccination. The chain couples TRBV4-1 to TRBJ2-1, with 9 nucleotides matching TRBD2. The CDR3 coding sequence is TGCGCCAGCAGGCAAATCGTCGCTGCGGGGGGGCCCGTTCAGCAGTTCTTC. Translating gives CASRQIVAAGGPVQQFF.